This paragraph covers one TCR beta chain sequence. In this sample, this clonotype turned up many times. Its antigen remains unidentified. Base qualities are missing; no much larger clone stands one base away. Inclusive of the bounding cysteine and phenylalanine, the CDR3 is 13 residues long. The CDR3 DNA has 39 bases and is translated from base 1. As encoded in the germline V gene, CDR1 is SGHTA while CDR2 is FQGNSA. V lost 10 bases and J lost 2 bases; the stretch between them is 14 bases long. This sample was taken from a study of neurological immune-mediated disorders (dated by TCRdb to between 2017 and 2020). In the study overall: Of the roughly 34 multiple sclerosis patients, some 30 had relapsing-remitting MS and 3 had secondary progressive MS. Peripheral blood TCR-beta repertoires from patients with HTLV-I-associated myelopathy (HAM/TSP), patients with multiple sclerosis, and healthy controls were compared in the study using UMI-based sequencing. Alongside PBMC samples, the set of 106 TCR-beta libraries contained longitudinal samples, technical triplicates, and paired CD4+ and CD8+ T-cell subsets that had been sorted. The cohort was made up of about 68 subjects, consisting of some 15 HAM/TSP patients, some 34 multiple sclerosis patients and about 20 healthy controls.

For unsorted PBMC libraries, 2 million PBMCs were used after storage in RNAlater at -80 degrees C until RNA extraction. The multiple sclerosis patients were enrolled in a US clinical protocol that used magnetic resonance imaging to evaluate disease progression. Peripheral blood underwent Ficoll-Hypaque density gradient centrifugation to isolate PBMCs, which were then cryopreserved in liquid nitrogen. The investigation overall reported the following: TCR clonal expansion was highest in HAM/TSP patients and lowest in MS patients, with MS patients falling below even healthy controls. Phylogenetic analysis grouped repertoires from 18 of 34 MS patients into a cluster of related CDR3 sequences, suggesting a possible repertoire-level signature. The MS cluster was not associated with any clinical or MRI features, and the authors stated that larger cohorts are needed. Expanded clones from different subjects shared no identical CDR3 amino acid sequences, which suggests that TCR-beta repertoires were private in all groups.

cDNA synthesis used template-switch 5'RACE with a primer carrying a 10-nucleotide random unique molecular identifier tagging each TCR transcript. Over 170 million TCR-beta sequences, covering 15-18 subjects, were produced in each sequencing run. The RNeasy kit was used to extract total RNA. The KAPA Real-time Library Amplification kit was used to amplify TCR-beta VDJ regions with primers for the TCR constant region and the 5'RACE anchor. Sample indexes and Illumina adaptors were added in a first PCR, and a second PCR then increased library yield. After Ampure bead purification, the roughly 650 bp TCR product was size-selected on a 2% E-gel SizeSelection system. Before pooling, library quality was checked on a Bioanalyzer, concentration was measured with Qubit, and libraries were quantified with the Kapa Library Quantification kit. Libraries were sequenced paired-end 2 x 150 bp on an Illumina HiSeq 2500. To increase sequence diversity, about 24-32% phiX was spiked into each library pool. In the original analysis: Quality-filtered reads were processed with the UMI-based MiGEC pipeline, and over 75% of raw TCR sequences were removed by the MiGEC pipeline during error correction. VDJ genes were aligned to IMGT germline references, and each clonotype was defined by a unique CDR3 amino acid sequence together with V-J genes. VDJtools evaluated clonal expansion, Shannon diversity and CDR3 relatedness (CalcPairwiseDistances, ClusterSamples); CLCbio workbench built phylogenetic trees. A clone was classed as expanded if it had 8 or more unique UMIs, a cutoff based on coefficient-of-variation modelling across technical triplicates. TCRdb ran its own pipeline on the public reads, namely fastp trimming at Q25 and MiXCR clone calling, and kept in-frame beta chains. When rows share a CDR3 protein, they turn into one entry using the most common DNA and genes. For this entry, the V and J calls and clone size follow TCRdb and not the study's own pipeline. This sample lists about 92,000 distinct CDR3 sequences; under 4.5% were detected once. Jointly, the top ten make up around 3.1% of the sample.

The rearranged segments are TRBV7-2 and TRBJ1-1; the D gene is perhaps TRBD1, on 6 matching bases. This TCR derives from a woman in her forties or fifties with multiple sclerosis. The sample taken for sequencing was PBMCs. The CDR3: CAIGGRVNTEAFF. The nucleotides read TGTGCCATAGGGGGACGTGTCAACACTGAAGCTTTCTTT.